The clone carrying this TCR beta chain showed up just once. The CDR3 is made up of 14 amino acids. Unmatched junction bases numbered 5, after V lost 3 bases and J lost 6 bases. Germline V gene data show CDR1 as WNHNN and CDR2 as SYGVQD (reference sequence). TCRdb's copy holds only in-frame clones and misses some; the assay was immunoSEQ multiplex PCR. The table lists about 1 million clones, about 75% of them singletons. These data are taken from a study of shared clonotypes between healthy human individuals. The V and J genes are TRBV10-1 and TRBJ2-7, with 10 nucleotides matching TRBD2. The sequence was obtained from a man aged 18 to 29 in good health. Sequenced material: memory CD4+ T cells sorted from blood. The subset: CD45RA-negative fraction. CDR3: CASSDPSGSREQYF. The CDR3 nucleotides are TGCGCCAGCAGTGACCCTAGCGGGAGCCGCGAGCAGTACTTC.